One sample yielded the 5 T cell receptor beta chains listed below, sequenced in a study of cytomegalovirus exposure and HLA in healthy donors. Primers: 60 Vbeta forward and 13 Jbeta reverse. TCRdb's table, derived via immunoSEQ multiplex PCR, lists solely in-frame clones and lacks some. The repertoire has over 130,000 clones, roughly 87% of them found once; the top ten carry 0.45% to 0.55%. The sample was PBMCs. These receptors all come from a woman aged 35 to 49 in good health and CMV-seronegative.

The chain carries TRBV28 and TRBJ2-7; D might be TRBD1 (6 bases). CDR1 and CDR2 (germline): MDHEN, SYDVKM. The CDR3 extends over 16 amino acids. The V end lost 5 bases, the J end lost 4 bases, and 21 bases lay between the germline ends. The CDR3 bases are TGTGCCAGCAGTCCCGCCAGGGGTCAGGGTATATACGAGCAGTACTTC. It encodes CASSPARGQGIYEQYF.

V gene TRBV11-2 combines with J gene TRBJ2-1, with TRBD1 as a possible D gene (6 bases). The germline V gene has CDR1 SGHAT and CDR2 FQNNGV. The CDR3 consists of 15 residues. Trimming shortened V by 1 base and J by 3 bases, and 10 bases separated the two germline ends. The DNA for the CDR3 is TGTGCCAGCAGCTTAGGAGGGACATACTACAATGAGCAGTTCTTC. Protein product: CASSLGGTYYNEQFF.

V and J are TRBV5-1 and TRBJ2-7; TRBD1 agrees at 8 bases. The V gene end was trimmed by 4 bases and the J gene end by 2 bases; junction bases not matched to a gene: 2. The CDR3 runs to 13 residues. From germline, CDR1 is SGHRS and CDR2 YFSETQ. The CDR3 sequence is CASSPDRAYEQYF. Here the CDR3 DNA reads TGCGCCAGCAGCCCGGACAGGGCCTACGAGCAGTACTTC.

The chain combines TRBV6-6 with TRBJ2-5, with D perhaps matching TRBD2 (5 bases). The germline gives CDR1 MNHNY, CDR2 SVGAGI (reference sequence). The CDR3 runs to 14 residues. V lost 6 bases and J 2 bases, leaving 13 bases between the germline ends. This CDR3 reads CASRRAGWQETQYF. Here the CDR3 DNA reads TGTGCCAGCAGGAGGGCAGGATGGCAAGAGACCCAGTACTTC.

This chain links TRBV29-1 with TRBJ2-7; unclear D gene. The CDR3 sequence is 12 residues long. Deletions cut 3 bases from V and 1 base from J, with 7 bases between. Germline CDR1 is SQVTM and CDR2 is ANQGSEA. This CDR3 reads CSVEAASYEQYF. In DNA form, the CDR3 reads TGCAGCGTTGAGGCTGCTTCCTACGAGCAGTACTTC.